A selection of T cell receptor beta chains follows, all from one sample in a study of cytomegalovirus exposure and HLA in healthy donors. Data came from immunoSEQ multiplex PCR; TCRdb stores just in-frame clones and leaves some out. The sample lists 150,000 to 200,000 clones; around nine tenths were seen once. The source material was PBMCs. The receptors here all came from a woman aged 30 to 39 in good health and CMV-seronegative. Both conserved end residues are part of each CDR3. D genes are given only for firm matches. Where a row states a size, it is once, few, many or the class of an expanded clone; other rows omit it.

v_gene	j_gene	abundance	d_gene	CDR3aa	CDR3nt
TRBV11-2	TRBJ2-1	NA	TRBD2	CASSLGTSGGAYNEQFF	TGTGCCAGCAGCTTAGGGACTAGCGGGGGGGCCTACAATGAGCAGTTCTTC
TRBV11-2	TRBJ1-2	NA	NA	CASSTDSGYGYTF	TGTGCCAGCAGTACAGACAGTGGATATGGCTACACCTTC
TRBV5-6	TRBJ2-1	once	TRBD2	CASSRLAGSSYNEQFF	TGTGCCAGCAGCCGACTAGCGGGGAGCTCCTACAATGAGCAGTTCTTC
TRBV5-1	TRBJ2-3	NA	NA	CASSLFALSTDTQYF	TGCGCCAGCAGCTTGTTCGCACTTAGCACAGATACGCAGTATTTT
TRBV6-1	TRBJ2-5	NA	TRBD1	CASSASAGTGEETQYF	TGTGCCAGCAGTGCCAGTGCCGGGACAGGAGAAGAGACCCAGTACTTC
TRBV5-1	TRBJ1-1	NA	NA	CASREEQTEAFF	TGCGCCAGCAGAGAGGAGCAGACTGAAGCTTTCTTT
TRBV6-1	TRBJ2-2	NA	TRBD2	CASSVTSGGPTGELFF	TGTGCCAGCAGTGTGACTAGCGGGGGCCCCACCGGGGAGCTGTTTTTT
TRBV9	TRBJ2-1	NA	TRBD2	CASSVRLAGANNEQFF	TGTGCCAGCAGCGTCCGGCTAGCGGGGGCCAACAATGAGCAGTTCTTC
TRBV19	TRBJ1-1	few	NA	CASSIGMNTEAFF	TGTGCCAGTAGTATAGGTATGAACACTGAAGCTTTCTTT
TRBV7-7	TRBJ1-2	NA	TRBD1	CASSHGTGETGYTF	TGTGCCAGCAGTCATGGGACAGGTGAGACTGGCTACACCTTC
TRBV30	TRBJ1-4	NA	NA	CAWSVPGMGEKLFF	TGTGCCTGGAGTGTACCCGGGATGGGAGAAAAACTGTTTTTT
TRBV6-6	TRBJ2-2	once	TRBD2	CASSPYSGGVSGELFF	TGTGCCAGCAGTCCCTATAGCGGGGGGGTATCCGGGGAGCTGTTTTTT
TRBV5-1	TRBJ2-4	NA	TRBD1	CASSLGQGARLAIQYF	TGCGCCAGCAGCTTGGGACAGGGGGCGCGTCTGGCCATTCAGTACTTC
TRBV5-4	TRBJ2-5	NA	NA	CASSLEVQAETQYF	TGTGCCAGCAGCTTGGAAGTCCAGGCGGAGACCCAGTACTTC
TRBV4-1	TRBJ2-3	NA	NA	CASSQLQGTDTQYF	TGCGCCAGCAGCCAACTGCAGGGCACAGATACGCAGTATTTT
TRBV5-1	TRBJ1-6	few	NA	CASSLDTDEGSPLHF	TGCGCCAGCAGCTTGGATACGGACGAGGGCTCACCCCTCCACTTT
TRBV5-4	TRBJ1-6	NA	NA	CASSPGASPLHF	TGTGCCAGCAGTCCAGGGGCTTCACCCCTCCACTTT
TRBV30	TRBJ1-4	NA	NA	CACRVDTEKLFF	TGTGCCTGCAGGGTGGATACTGAAAAACTGTTTTTT
TRBV18	TRBJ2-5	NA	NA	CASSPNSAAKETQYF	TGTGCCAGCTCACCTAATTCGGCGGCGAAAGAGACCCAGTACTTC
TRBV6-1	TRBJ2-2	NA	TRBD1	CAGKTTGVNTGELFF	TGTGCCGGGAAAACGACAGGGGTTAACACCGGGGAGCTGTTTTTT
TRBV7-9	TRBJ1-6	NA	TRBD1	CASSPDRGFYNSPLHF	TGTGCCAGCAGCCCGGACAGGGGGTTCTATAATTCACCCCTCCACTTT
TRBV14	TRBJ1-3	NA	NA	CASSPSRTGNTIYF	TGTGCCAGCAGTCCGAGTAGAACTGGAAACACCATATATTTT
TRBV2	TRBJ2-5	few	TRBD2	CASGENLAGETQYF	TGTGCCAGCGGGGAGAACTTAGCGGGCGAGACCCAGTACTTC
TRBV9	TRBJ1-1	NA	NA	CASSVVSGGNTEAFF	TGTGCCAGCAGCGTAGTCAGCGGGGGGAACACTGAAGCTTTCTTT
TRBV4-3	TRBJ2-7	NA	TRBD1	CASSQEADRVEQYF	TGCGCCAGCAGCCAAGAAGCCGACAGGGTCGAGCAGTACTTC
TRBV5-6	TRBJ2-3	NA	TRBD2	CASSLGSGGAPSTDTQYF	TGTGCCAGCAGCTTGGGTAGCGGGGGGGCCCCGAGCACAGATACGCAGTATTTT
TRBV5-1	TRBJ1-3	NA	NA	CASSSGENTIYF	TGCGCCAGCAGCTCAGGGGAAAACACCATATATTTT
TRBV4-3	TRBJ2-7	NA	TRBD1	CASSQDWERGLYEQYF	TGCGCCAGCAGCCAAGATTGGGAAAGGGGGCTGTACGAGCAGTACTTC
TRBV29-1	TRBJ1-3	NA	TRBD1	CSVVGQAGSGGNTIYF	TGCAGCGTAGTAGGACAGGCCGGCTCTGGAGGAAACACCATATATTTT
TRBV6-5	TRBJ1-6	NA	NA	CASSYSATGPNSPLHF	TGTGCCAGCAGTTATTCAGCGACAGGTCCGAATTCACCCCTCCACTTT
TRBV6-5	TRBJ2-7	NA	NA	CASSRSGLYEQYF	TGTGCCAGCAGTAGGTCAGGGCTCTACGAGCAGTACTTC
TRBV19	TRBJ1-2	NA	TRBD1	CASSIAGGSGYGYTF	TGTGCCAGTAGTATAGCAGGGGGCAGTGGCTATGGCTACACCTTC
TRBV30	TRBJ2-5	NA	TRBD1	CAWAGTGAFQETQYF	TGTGCCTGGGCCGGGACAGGGGCTTTCCAAGAGACCCAGTACTTC
TRBV10-3	TRBJ2-5	few	TRBD1	CAISPGQQETQYF	TGTGCCATCAGTCCGGGACAGCAAGAGACCCAGTACTTC
TRBV6-5	TRBJ1-1	NA	NA	CASSYSLIDSYTEAFF	TGTGCCAGCAGTTACTCCCTAATTGACAGCTACACTGAAGCTTTCTTT
TRBV5-1	TRBJ1-2	NA	NA	CASNGERGYTF	TGCGCCAGCAACGGGGAGAGGGGCTACACCTTC
TRBV5-6	TRBJ2-3	NA	NA	CASSFYPGTRGTDTQYF	TGTGCCAGCAGCTTCTACCCAGGGACGAGGGGGACAGATACGCAGTATTTT
TRBV5-6	TRBJ2-7	NA	NA	CASSLGGIAEQYF	TGTGCCAGCAGCTTGGGGGGCATCGCCGAGCAGTACTTC
TRBV5-1	TRBJ2-7	NA	TRBD1	CASSWGTGSLEEQYF	TGCGCCAGCAGCTGGGGGACAGGGTCTTTGGAAGAGCAGTACTTC